This T cell receptor beta chain was identified during a study of blood T cells in healthy people across ages (dated by TCRdb to between 2015 and 2016). At the level of the whole study: In model experiments, roughly one uniquely barcoded TCR beta cDNA molecule per two T cells was captured by template switching. To track age-related changes in TCR beta repertoire diversity, the study relied on deep sequencing normalized with unique cDNA molecular identifiers. Four age groups were formed from the donors: young (average approximately 15 years), middle-aged (around 41), aged (roughly 56) and long-lived (more than 75). To avoid experimental bias, donors of different ages were spread randomly across the sequencing lanes. Two additional independent replicas of 1 million unique cDNA reads from the same blood draw were analyzed for two donors (one aged 18 to 30 and one aged 80 or older).

This clonotype was seen only a few times. Which antigen it targets is not known. There are no base qualities to consult, and no much larger clone falls within one base. Donors were roughly 40 systemically healthy Caucasian individuals from Russia aged roughly 6 to 95 years. About 10 milliliters of peripheral blood were drawn from each donor into EDTA-treated Vacutainer tubes. Ficoll-Paque density-gradient centrifugation was used to isolate PBMCs, with at least 6.5 million per sample. Total RNA, at least 6 micrograms per sample, was extracted from PBMCs with Trizol reagent. The percentages of naive CD45RAhigh/CD27high T cells were determined by flow cytometry on a PBMC aliquot from every donor. Receptor amplification or capture employed 5' RACE. Sequenced on an Illumina HiSeq 2500. The second PCR ran for about 6 to 11 cycles and used a J-beta primer mix along with a sample-barcoded 5' primer. A template-switch 5' adaptor carrying 12 random nucleotides introduced a unique molecular identifier onto each TCR beta cDNA molecule. Each sample yielded at least 2.5 million CDR3-containing paired-end reads. First-strand cDNA was synthesized from all RNA with the Mint cDNA synthesis kit, primed by a TRBC-specific oligonucleotide. Following uracil-DNA glycosylase treatment, a first 18-cycle PCR with universal primers M1SS and BC2_uni_R was performed on all cDNA. The study's processing was this. For normalization, 1 million high-quality reads were randomly selected from each sample, with every read carrying a distinct molecular identifier. Reads with shared molecular identifiers were discarded instead of being binned into consensus sequences. MiTCR, set to a Q25 quality threshold and the strictest error-elimination algorithm, was used for CDR3 identification, clonotype clustering and error correction. Lower-bound total TCR beta diversity was estimated with a nonparametric unseen species model using Euler transformation. The public reads were quality trimmed at Q25 with fastp and then assembled into clones with MiXCR by TCRdb, keeping productive beta chains. Rows are unified per CDR3 protein, each entry keeping the most common DNA and genes. The V and J calls follow TCRdb's processing rather than the paper's. For this sample the table gives around 1.5 million distinct CDR3 sequences, of which 42% were detected only once. Of the sample, less than 8% is held by the ten largest clones.

The germline V gene gives CDR1 as MDHEN and CDR2 as SYDVKM. The CDR3 measures 15 amino acids from cysteine to phenylalanine. This entry keeps only the CDR3 DNA: 45 bases, framed from base 1. Relative to germline, V is 0 bases shorter and J is 2 bases shorter, with 10 bases between their ends. The investigation overall reported the following: Conclusive comparison of naive and antigen-experienced compartments was prevented by the profiling of bulk unsorted PBMCs. As age increased, observed TCR beta diversity per million T cells dropped in a roughly linear way, and a significant reduction was already evident by age 40. The CMV infection status of donors was not known, potentially confounding age-related changes in expanded clonotypes. Estimates of total diversity based on one million sequenced T cells were regarded as lower bounds and as underestimates. A strong correlation was found between observed TCR beta diversity and the percentage of naive T cells measured by flow cytometry. Compared with the aged group, more naive CD4+ T cells, fewer expanded clones and increased TCR diversity were shown by the long-lived group, suggesting age selection.

The TCR originated in a woman between 18 and 29 years old in good health. The chain uses TRBV28 and TRBJ2-5; the D gene cannot be resolved reliably. The source material was blood. The CDR3 amino acid sequence is: CASSLWGPGQETQYF. DNA sequence: TGTGCCAGCAGTTTATGGGGTCCCGGGCAAGAGACCCAGTACTTC.